This T cell receptor (beta chain) was identified in a study of follicular helper T cells after annual influenza vaccination. This clone showed up just once. V lost 4 bases to trimming and J lost 3 bases, with 14 bases between them. Germline values: CDR1 SGHDT, CDR2 YYEEEE. The CDR3 totals 15 residues. TCRdb's copy holds only in-frame clones and misses some; the assay was immunoSEQ multiplex PCR. The top ten clones hold more than 1.4% of a sample with a few thousand clones, roughly 84% of them seen once. Stated time point: 2014-2015 season, pre-vaccination. The sequencing here drew on CXCR5+ CD38- circulating T follicular helper cells from blood, taken on the day of influenza vaccination. Sample subset: circulating Tfh, non-naive CD4+CXCR5+PD-1+ (ICOS+CD38+ or ICOS-CD38-). The receptor was derived from an adult who received the influenza vaccine. V and J are TRBV5-6 and TRBJ2-4; D is possibly TRBD1 (6 bases). The CDR3 loop reads CASSATGDYKNIQYF. The CDR3 nucleotides are TGTGCCAGCAGCGCGACAGGAGACTACAAAAACATTCAGTACTTC. The full variable domain, in which reference TRBV5-6 and TRBJ2-4 provide the parts outside the CDR3, is DAGVTQSPTHLIKTRGQQVTLRCSPKSGHDTVSWYQQALGQGPQFIFQYYEEEERQRGNFPDRFSGHQFPNYSSELNVNALLLGDSALYLCASSATGDYKNIQYFGAGTRLSVL.